The sequence of this T cell receptor (beta chain) was determined in a study of blood T cell repertoires in COVID-19. Looking at the study overall: Acute and convalescent COVID-19 samples came from the United States, Italy and Spain. From T cells, B-cell-depleted T cells, or PBMCs came the material, which was cDNA or gDNA.

The germline gives CDR1 SGHTA, CDR2 FQGNSA. This CDR3 is 16 amino acids long. Unmatched junction bases numbered 7, after V lost 4 bases and J lost 5 bases. In the authors' workflow: How many nucleated cells were present was estimated from reference gene primer amplification. Assay: immunoSEQ multiplex PCR; the TCRdb copy retains only in-frame clones and omits some. V and J calls and clone size are those listed in that table; D and trimming were worked out from the DNA. The sample gives roughly 260,000 clones, approximately 80% of which show up once; about 4.5% is in the top ten. The sequencing input was peripheral blood. The clonotype was recovered from a woman between 70 and 85 years old with acute or convalescent COVID-19. V gene TRBV7-2 combines with J gene TRBJ2-1, with 11 bases fitting TRBD1. CDR3 DNA: TGTGCCAGCAGCTCCAGGACAGGGGGCAGAAACAATGAGCAGTTCTTC. Translated: CASSSRTGGRNNEQFF. Complete variable domain (other parts from reference TRBV7-2 and TRBJ2-1): GAGVSQSPSNKVTEKGKDVELRCDPISGHTALYWYRQSLGQGLEFLIYFQGNSAPDKSGLPSDRFSAERTGGSVSTLTIQRTQQEDSAVYLCASSSRTGGRNNEQFFGPGTRLTVL.